Below, 28 T cell receptor beta chains from the same sample are listed, as sequenced in a study of TIL therapy for anti-PD-1-resistant metastatic lung cancer. Time point here: pre-treatment sample, taken before nivolumab and TIL therapy. Most excised metastases sampled were pleural nodules or supraclavicular lymph nodes. This was the immunoSEQ v3 assay. Assay: immunoSEQ multiplex PCR; the TCRdb copy retains only in-frame clones and omits some. The repertoire holds roughly 92,000 clones, 55% to 75% seen once, with 9.5% to 12% in the top ten. The sequencing here drew on tumor tissue, taken at baseline. Receptors originate from a person between 30 and 80 years old with non-small cell lung cancer.

The chain carries TRBV28 and TRBJ2-1; D possibly corresponds to TRBD2 (5 bases). There are 13 residues in the CDR3. Per the germline V gene, CDR1 is MDHEN and CDR2 is SYDVKM. V lost 5 bases, J lost 7 bases, and 12 bases lay in between. The CDR3, as DNA: TGTGCCAGCAGTAGGGCTAGCCCGAATGAGCAGTTCTTC. It codes for CASSRASPNEQFF.

Only a few counts were recorded for this clone. The rearrangement uses TRBV4-2 and TRBJ1-2; tentative D call: TRBD1 (6 bases). V dropped 1 base and J dropped 3 bases, with 12 bases sitting between them. The germline gives CDR1 LGHNA, CDR2 YNFKEQ. The CDR3 is 15 residues long. The DNA for the CDR3 is TGTGCCAGCAGCCAAGGGGCAGGGGCGCACTATGGCTACACCTTC. Translating it yields CASSQGAGAHYGYTF.

This clone was recorded a few times. This chain links TRBV4-1 with TRBJ1-2; D perhaps matches TRBD1 (5 bases). Germline lookup yields CDR1 MGHRA and CDR2 YSYEKL. Trimming took 1 base from V and 4 from J, leaving 10 bases between them. The CDR3 spans 14 residues. The CDR3: CASSQVVGGYGYTF. The CDR3, as DNA: TGCGCCAGCAGCCAAGTGGTGGGGGGCTATGGCTACACCTTC.

This chain links TRBV11-2 with TRBJ2-2, with D unresolved. CDR3 length: 14 amino acids. Trimming shortened V by 0 bases and J by 3 bases, and 5 bases separated the two germline ends. The germline V gene encodes CDR1 SGHAT and CDR2 FQNNGV. The CDR3 bases are TGTGCCAGCAGCTTAGAACCTGACACCGGGGAGCTGTTTTTT. Protein sequence: CASSLEPDTGELFF.

This chain links TRBV24-1 with TRBJ2-1, with a weak D call TRBD2 (5 bases). Germline CDR1 is KGHDR and CDR2 is SFDVKD. Trimming pared 2 bases from V and 2 bases from J, leaving 9 bases between. The CDR3 totals 15 residues. For the CDR3, the DNA is TGTGCCACCAGTGATTCTCCGAGGGCCTACAATGAGCAGTTCTTC. Its protein is CATSDSPRAYNEQFF.

The CDR3 protein is CASSIGASGRIGETQYF. CDR3 DNA: TGTGCCAGTAGTATTGGGGCTAGCGGGAGGATAGGAGAGACCCAGTACTTC. V gene TRBV19 combines with J gene TRBJ2-5, with 11 bases fitting TRBD2. Germline trimming cut 3 bases from V and 4 bases from J; bases unmatched to any gene: 10. The CDR3 sequence is 17 residues long. CDR1 is LNHDA, CDR2 SQIVND, per germline (reference sequence).

V gene TRBV4-2 combines with J gene TRBJ1-1, with TRBD1 identical over 7 bases. This CDR3 has 15 residues. The germline V gene has CDR1 LGHNA and CDR2 YNFKEQ. The V and J ends lost 3 bases and 4 bases, in that order; junction bases with no gene match: 8. The CDR3 loop is CASSQSLQGSTEAFF. The CDR3 DNA sequence: TGTGCCAGCAGCCAGTCTTTACAGGGGAGCACTGAAGCTTTCTTT.

The chain is built from TRBV7-2 and TRBJ2-5; 11 bases match TRBD2. This CDR3 spans 16 amino acids. Trimming took 3 bases from V and 7 from J; bases not matched to a gene: 10. Per the germline V gene, CDR1 is SGHTA and CDR2 is FQGNSA. The CDR3 DNA sequence: TGTGCCAGCAGCTTGGCTAGCGGGGGGATCGGGGGGACCCAGTACTTC. Protein product: CASSLASGGIGGTQYF.

The CDR3, as DNA: TGTGCCAGCAGCTTGGGGCTGGGACAGAGCTACGAGCAGTACTTC. Protein product: CASSLGLGQSYEQYF. V is TRBV5-4 and J is TRBJ2-7, with 7 bases aligning to TRBD1. Trimming took 0 bases from V and 3 from J; bases not matched to a gene: 6. Germline V lookup: CDR1 SGHNT, CDR2 YYREEE (reference sequence). This CDR3 is 15 amino acids long.

This clone was picked up a small number of times. The V and J genes are TRBV18 and TRBJ2-5, with 10 nucleotides matching TRBD2. CDR1 KGHSH and CDR2 LQKENI come from the germline V gene. Losses at the gene ends were 3 bases for V and 3 bases for J; bases not matched to a gene: 7. The CDR3 loop spans 16 amino acids. The CDR3 region is CASSPPLAGKEETQYF. CDR3 sequence (DNA): TGTGCCAGCTCACCTCCACTAGCGGGGAAGGAAGAGACCCAGTACTTC. Complete variable domain (other parts from reference TRBV18 and TRBJ2-5): NAGVMQNPRHLVRRRGQEARLRCSPMKGHSHVYWYRQLPEEGLKFMVYLQKENIIDESGMPKERFSAEFPKEGPSILRIQQVVRGDSAAYFCASSPPLAGKEETQYFGPGTRLLVL.

This clone appeared many times. The chain's CDR3 is CASSPGTDQPQHF. DNA of the CDR3: TGTGCCAGCAGCCCAGGGACAGATCAGCCCCAGCATTTT. The chain is built from TRBV11-2 and TRBJ1-5; 7 nucleotides match TRBD1. The junction had 3 bases not matched to a gene; V was cut back by 5 bases and J by 5 bases. Germline V CDR1 and CDR2: SGHAT, FQNNGV. This CDR3 has 13 residues.

The rearrangement links TRBV5-4 to TRBJ2-7; TRBD2 might be the D (7 bases). Germline V gene data show CDR1 as SGHNT and CDR2 as YYREEE (reference sequence). V lost 2 bases to trimming and J lost 2 bases, with 14 bases between them. There are 15 residues in the CDR3. The CDR3 is CASSFGQREAYEQYF. The DNA of the CDR3 is TGTGCCAGCAGCTTTGGACAGCGGGAAGCCTACGAGCAGTACTTC.

The sample holds a few counts of this clone. The chain is built from TRBV30 and TRBJ2-3; D possibly corresponds to TRBD2 (6 bases). Germline V gene sequence: CDR1 GTSNPN, CDR2 SVGIG (reference sequence). This CDR3 spans 13 amino acids. The V gene lost 3 bases and the J gene lost 4 bases, with 11 bases spanning the gap. DNA of the CDR3: TGTGCCTGGAGCCCGGGAGCTCCAGATACGCAGTATTTT. Its protein product is CAWSPGAPDTQYF.

The V and J genes are TRBV6-5 and TRBJ1-6; D may be TRBD1 (6 bases). CDR1 and CDR2 from the germline V gene are MNHEY and SVGAGI. V dropped 2 bases and J dropped 7 bases, with 12 bases sitting between them. CDR3 length equals 15 residues. CDR3 amino acids: CASSYRGRGNSPLHF. The CDR3 DNA reads as TGTGCCAGCAGTTACCGGGGGCGCGGGAATTCACCCCTCCACTTT.

V and J are TRBV6-4 and TRBJ2-1; 8 positions match TRBD2. The CDR3 runs to 15 residues. Germline CDR1 MRHNA, CDR2 SNTAGT. Losses at the gene ends were 6 bases for V and 1 base for J; bases not matched to a gene: 5. CDR3 bases: TGTGCCAGCAGCGAGGCTAGCGGGTCCTACAATGAGCAGTTCTTC. Translated, it gives CASSEASGSYNEQFF.

The rearrangement links TRBV5-4 to TRBJ2-7; possibly TRBD1 for D (6 bases). CDR1 is SGHNT and CDR2 is YYREEE in the germline V gene (reference sequence). V dropped 0 bases and J dropped 3 bases, with 7 bases sitting between them. The CDR3 consists of 13 residues. The CDR3 bases are TGTGCCAGCAGCTTGGAGGGGGACTACGAGCAGTACTTC. This translates into CASSLEGDYEQYF. The full variable domain, completed using reference TRBV5-4 and TRBJ2-7, is ETGVTQSPTHLIKTRGQQVTLRCSSQSGHNTVSWYQQALGQGPQFIFQYYREEENGRGNFPPRFSGLQFPNYSSELNVNALELDDSALYLCASSLEGDYEQYFGPGTRLTVT.

This chain uses TRBV5-1 with TRBJ2-1; D perhaps matches TRBD2 (5 bases). The CDR3 is 15 residues long. The V and J ends lost 0 bases and 8 bases respectively, with 15 bases between them. CDR1 and CDR2 from the germline V gene are SGHRS and YFSETQ. The CDR3: CASSLEDRGRDEQFF. CDR3 DNA: TGCGCCAGCAGCTTGGAGGACCGGGGTAGGGATGAGCAGTTCTTC.

This chain uses TRBV6-5 with TRBJ1-4; 8 nucleotides align to TRBD1. The CDR3 spans 14 residues. The junction had 7 bases not matched to a gene; V was cut back by 5 bases and J by 8 bases. Germline V gene data show CDR1 as MNHEY and CDR2 as SVGAGI. The CDR3 sequence: CASSIDRGREKLFF. The CDR3 nucleotides are TGTGCCAGCAGTATCGACAGGGGACGGGAAAAACTGTTTTTT.

This clone appeared a few times. The rearrangement links TRBV6-5 to TRBJ1-1; D gene unclear. This CDR3 is built from 13 residues. V was cut by 7 bases and J by 0 bases, with 9 bases left in between. The V gene's germline CDR1 is MNHEY and CDR2 SVGAGI. This CDR3 is CASTSIMNTEAFF. The CDR3 DNA reads TGTGCCAGCACATCCATCATGAACACTGAAGCTTTCTTT.

The J gene is TRBJ2-7, the V gene TRBV7-2; 10 bases line up with TRBD2. In germline, CDR1 is SGHTA, CDR2 FQGNSA. V gave up 4 bases and J gave up 3 bases; unmatched junction bases: 3. The CDR3 loop spans 14 amino acids. The DNA for the CDR3 is TGTGCCAGCAGCTCTAGCGGGGGCGTCTACGAGCAGTACTTC. It codes for CASSSSGGVYEQYF.

The gene calls are TRBV6-5 and TRBJ1-1; 7 bases are shared with TRBD1. V dropped 0 bases and J dropped 0; count of bases not matched to a gene: 4. This CDR3 is 16 amino acids long. Germline V gene data show CDR1 as MNHEY and CDR2 as SVGAGI. CDR3 DNA: TGTGCCAGCAGTTACTCCCACACAGGGGTGAACACTGAAGCTTTCTTT. Protein sequence: CASSYSHTGVNTEAFF.

This chain links TRBV10-3 with TRBJ1-1, with TRBD1 identical over 8 bases. Per the germline V gene, CDR1 is ENHRY and CDR2 is SYGVKD. CDR3 length: 13 residues. V was clipped by 6 bases and J by 3 bases; unmatched bases: 3. The CDR3 DNA reads as TGTGCCATCAGGGTGACAGGGGACACTGAAGCTTTCTTT. It specifies CAIRVTGDTEAFF.

This clone was counted a single time. The chain has TRBV12-3 or TRBV12-4 and TRBJ1-2, with D perhaps TRBD1 (5 bases). V was pared by 1 base and J by 7 bases, with 10 bases between. The CDR3 runs to 13 residues. CDR3 amino acids: CASSLGTMGGYTF. For the CDR3, the DNA is TGTGCCAGCAGTTTAGGGACAATGGGTGGCTACACCTTC.

The gene calls are TRBV28 and TRBJ1-5; maybe TRBD1 (5 bases). Germline V gene sequence: CDR1 MDHEN, CDR2 SYDVKM. Between the trimmed V and J ends, which lost 7 bases and 7 bases, there was a span of 20 bases. The CDR3 consists of 15 residues. CDR3 DNA: TGTGCCAGCATCCCCTACGGCTCGAGGGACCAGCCCCAGCATTTT. Its protein product is CASIPYGSRDQPQHF.

The J gene is TRBJ2-1, the V gene TRBV7-3; D possibly corresponds to TRBD2 (5 bases). The germline gives CDR1 SGHTA, CDR2 FQGTGA. This CDR3 is built from 14 residues. V gave up 5 bases and J gave up 4 bases, with 12 bases separating them. CDR3 DNA sequence: TGTGCCAGCAGCCCCCTCGGGGAGTACAATGAGCAGTTCTTC. It specifies CASSPLGEYNEQFF.

V gene TRBV19 combines with J gene TRBJ2-1; 9 nucleotides match TRBD2. Looked up from germline, CDR1 is LNHDA and CDR2 is SQIVND (reference sequence). V was pared by 8 bases and J by 4 bases, with 6 bases of the junction left unmatched. The CDR3 totals 14 residues. The CDR3 protein is CASSATSGYNEQFF. In DNA form, the CDR3 reads TGTGCCAGTTCCGCGACTAGCGGTTACAATGAGCAGTTCTTC.

This chain joins TRBV2 and TRBJ2-3; TRBD2 agrees at 7 bases. CDR3 size: 13 residues. Germline CDR1 SNHLY, CDR2 FYNNEI. V lost 10 bases and J lost 4; bases outside the gene matches: 8. The CDR3 loop is CATNAGEADTQYF. The CDR3 region has the DNA TGTGCCACCAACGCGGGGGAAGCAGATACGCAGTATTTT.

This clone was detected only a few times. The V and J genes are TRBV25-1 and TRBJ1-6, with unresolved D. The germline V gene has CDR1 MGHDK and CDR2 SYGVNS. Trimming shortened V by 3 bases and J by 6 bases, and 9 bases separated the two germline ends. The CDR3 length is 14 residues. DNA of the CDR3: TGTGCCAGCAGTGACCTCGGGGTTAATTCACCCCTCCACTTT. This encodes CASSDLGVNSPLHF.